These T cell receptor beta chains were read from a single sample in a study of technical replicates of blood from a few donors. TCRdb's copy holds only in-frame clones and misses some; the assay was immunoSEQ multiplex PCR. The sample has 74,000 or so clones; 90% to 97% are singletons. Specimen: T cells isolated from PBMCs. Source of these receptors: a human donor in good health. CDR3s include the opening cysteine and the closing phenylalanine or tryptophan. A D gene is named only where the DNA matches it firmly. Rows may omit the clone size; those that give it use once, few, many or a size class.

j_call clone_size v_call d_call cdr3_nt cdr3_aa
TRBJ1-2 - TRBV28 - TGTGCCAGCAGAAGCCCTACAGGAAGCTATGGCTACACCTTC CASRSPTGSYGYTF
TRBJ1-1 - TRBV29-1 TRBD1 TGCAGCGTGGAACAGGGGTTGAACACTGAAGCTTTCTTT CSVEQGLNTEAFF
TRBJ2-5 once TRBV2 TRBD1 TGTGCCAGCAGGGCGATAGGGGGCACAGAGACCCAGTACTTC CASRAIGGTETQYF
TRBJ1-1 - TRBV18 - TGTGCCAGCTCACCGACAGTCGACACTGAAGCTTTCTTT CASSPTVDTEAFF
TRBJ1-1 - TRBV29-1 - TGCAGCGTTGGAGGGGGTTTCTTT CSVGGGFF
TRBJ1-1 - TRBV20-1 - TGCAGTGCTAGCCGGGACACTGAAGCTTTCTTT CSASRDTEAFF
TRBJ2-4 - TRBV27 - TGTGCCAGCAGTCTCCACCCCGGGAGCAAAAACATTCAGTACTTC CASSLHPGSKNIQYF
TRBJ1-1 - TRBV10-1 TRBD1 TGCGCCAGCAGTGAGGTCCAGGGGGTGAACACTGAAGCTTTCTTT CASSEVQGVNTEAFF
TRBJ1-5 - TRBV21-1 - TGTGCCAGTTTGCCACAGGTCCCGAAGACTTATAGCAATCAGCCCCAGCATTTT CASLPQVPKTYSNQPQHF
TRBJ1-1 few TRBV13 - TGTGCCAGCAGCCAACAGGGGAACACTGAAGCTTTCTTT CASSQQGNTEAFF
TRBJ2-5 - TRBV30 - TGTGCCTGGGCGACAGGGACTCATGAGACCCAGTACTTC CAWATGTHETQYF
TRBJ1-2 - TRBV7-8 - TGTGCCAGCAGCCCTTGGGGAGGGAACACCTATGGCTACACCTTC CASSPWGGNTYGYTF
TRBJ1-3 - TRBV12-5 - TGTGCTAGCGACTCGGTCGTACGGGCTGGAAACACCATATATTTT CASDSVVRAGNTIYF
TRBJ2-3 - TRBV28 - TGTGCCAGCAGCCCGGTCTCCTTATCTTACACAGATACGCAGTATTTT CASSPVSLSYTDTQYF
TRBJ2-4 - TRBV28 TRBD2 TGTGCCAGCAGTACGGGAGGAAAATTAGCCAAAAACATTCAGTACTTC CASSTGGKLAKNIQYF
TRBJ2-1 - TRBV4-1 TRBD2 TGCGCCAGCAGCCAAGGGGGGGGGTCCGGTGAGCAGTTCTTC CASSQGGGSGEQFF
TRBJ2-7 - TRBV30 - TGTGCCTGGAGTGTAATTACGCGGGCTCTCTCCTACGAGCAGTACTTC CAWSVITRALSYEQYF
TRBJ2-2 - TRBV5-1 TRBD1 TGCGCCAGCGGCGGGACAGGGGGTCCCGGGGAGCTGTTTTTT CASGGTGGPGELFF
TRBJ2-7 - TRBV5-1 - TGCGCCAGCGGGGTGAGGGGGTCCTACGAGCAGTACTTC CASGVRGSYEQYF
TRBJ2-3 - TRBV9 TRBD1 TGTGCCAGCAGCCGAGACGGACAGGGTACAGATACGCAGTATTTT CASSRDGQGTDTQYF